Listed below are T cell receptor beta chains from one sample, sequenced in a study of CD8+ T cells in alopecia areata. Using immunoSEQ multiplex PCR, the repertoire was profiled, and TCRdb retains in-frame clones only, with some absent. This repertoire shows some 120,000 clones, over 50% found once; its top ten account for 4.5% to 5.5%. The starting material was CD4+ T cells sorted from blood, obtained at week 0. Every receptor here comes from a human donor with alopecia areata. Both conserved end residues are part of each CDR3. Each record gives: CDR3 DNA, CDR3 protein, D gene, J gene, clone size, V gene. D genes are given only for firm matches. Clone size is not always given. Where it is, it says once, few, many or a class for expanded clones.

TGTGCCACCAGCAGAGAAGGAAGCGGGAGAGGCGAGCAGTACTTC | CATSREGSGRGEQYF | TRBD2 | TRBJ2-7 | once | TRBV15
TGTGCCAGCAGTTACGGGGCCACGAACACCGGGGAGCTGTTTTTT | CASSYGATNTGELFF | . | TRBJ2-2 | few | TRBV6-6
TGTGCCAGCAGCGCACGGGTCGTCCTCACAGATACGCAGTATTTT | CASSARVVLTDTQYF | . | TRBJ2-3 | . | TRBV9
TGCAGCGTGATCGGGCGGATGGTGAACACTGAAGCTTTCTTT | CSVIGRMVNTEAFF | . | TRBJ1-1 | few | TRBV29-1
TGTGCCAGCAGCCCCAGACGCACCCCAAGGGCAGATACGCAGTATTTT | CASSPRRTPRADTQYF | . | TRBJ2-3 | . | TRBV7-2
TGTGCCAGCAGTGCTACAGGCTACAATGAGCAGTTCTTC | CASSATGYNEQFF | . | TRBJ2-1 | few | TRBV2
TGCGCCAGCAGCCAAGATTTCACGGGGCACACTGAAGCTTTCTTT | CASSQDFTGHTEAFF | . | TRBJ1-1 | . | TRBV4-3
TGTGCCAGCTCACCCCCCGGCGGGACAGGGGGTGAAGCTTTCTTT | CASSPPGGTGGEAFF | TRBD1 | TRBJ1-1 | . | TRBV18
TGTGCCAGCAGTCGGACGGGAACCTCTGGAAACACCATATATTTT | CASSRTGTSGNTIYF | . | TRBJ1-3 | . | TRBV4-2
TGTGCCAGCAATTGGCAAAGTAGGAATGAGCAGTTCTTC | CASNWQSRNEQFF | . | TRBJ2-1 | . | TRBV2
TGTGCCAGCAGCTTAGGGTCCTTTAATGAGCAGTTCTTC | CASSLGSFNEQFF | . | TRBJ2-1 | . | TRBV11-2
TGTGCCAGCAGCCCAAACCGGCGGGAGAGCTCCTACGAGCAGTACTTC | CASSPNRRESSYEQYF | TRBD2 | TRBJ2-7 | . | TRBV11-2
TGCAGCGTTGAAAAGGCCCCTGGGGCCAACGTCCTGACTTTC | CSVEKAPGANVLTF | . | TRBJ2-6 | . | TRBV29-1
TGTGCCAGCCGAGGACAGGGGAACACTGAAGCTTTCTTT | CASRGQGNTEAFF | TRBD1 | TRBJ1-1 | few | TRBV18
TGTGCCTGGAAGTTCCCGAGACAGAGTCACGATGGCTACACCTTC | CAWKFPRQSHDGYTF | . | TRBJ1-2 | . | TRBV30
TGTGCCAGCACCCTAGACAGGGTATTCGGCTACACCTTC | CASTLDRVFGYTF | TRBD1 | TRBJ1-2 | . | TRBV19
TGTGCCAGCAAGATTGCTATGGGAGCACCCTATGGCTACACCTTC | CASKIAMGAPYGYTF | . | TRBJ1-2 | once | TRBV13
TGTGCCAGCAGTGAAGGGGCAGGGCACGGGCGCAGCAATCAGCCCCAGCATTTT | CASSEGAGHGRSNQPQHF | . | TRBJ1-5 | . | TRBV6-1
TGCGCCAGCGGACACATCAGGGGCGGGGGAGCCAAAAACATTCAGTACTTC | CASGHIRGGGAKNIQYF | . | TRBJ2-4 | . | TRBV10-1
TGCAGCGTTACCGGGCAAAACACCGGGGAGCTGTTTTTT | CSVTGQNTGELFF | . | TRBJ2-2 | few | TRBV29-1
TGTGCCAGCTCACCAGGGTTTACGCGGGAGCTGTTTTTT | CASSPGFTRELFF | . | TRBJ2-2 | few | TRBV18
TGTGCCAGCAGCTTAGCTTCTAGCGGGGAGACCCAGTACTTC | CASSLASSGETQYF | TRBD2 | TRBJ2-5 | . | TRBV7-2
TGTGCCACCAGGGACAGGGAAAATTCACCCCTCCACTTT | CATRDRENSPLHF | TRBD1 | TRBJ1-6 | . | TRBV6-5
TGTGCCAGCTCACAAATACAGGGTTACGAGCAGTACTTC | CASSQIQGYEQYF | . | TRBJ2-7 | . | TRBV18
TGTGCCAGCAGCTTAGCCCGGGCTAGCGGGAGTAACGAGCAGTACTTC | CASSLARASGSNEQYF | TRBD2 | TRBJ2-7 | . | TRBV7-9
TGTGCCAGCAGTGGCAGGGGGCTGGTTCATCAAGAGACCCAGTACTTC | CASSGRGLVHQETQYF | TRBD1 | TRBJ2-5 | . | TRBV6-1
TGTGCCAGCAGTGAATGGGACAGCGGTGGCTACACCTTC | CASSEWDSGGYTF | TRBD1 | TRBJ1-2 | . | TRBV2
TGTGCCAGTAATCCGCCGGGGGTTGTCAATCAGCCCCAGCATTTT | CASNPPGVVNQPQHF | . | TRBJ1-5 | . | TRBV19
TGTGCCAGCAGTACGGGAGGGGCTTACTCCTACGAGCAGTACTTC | CASSTGGAYSYEQYF | TRBD2 | TRBJ2-7 | few | TRBV28
TGCAGCGTGAGGACAGGCTCTGGAGGGGGCTACACCTTC | CSVRTGSGGGYTF | TRBD1 | TRBJ1-2 | few | TRBV29-1
TGTGCCAGCAGAACGGAGGGGTCTGGGAACACTGAAGCTTTCTTT | CASRTEGSGNTEAFF | . | TRBJ1-1 | . | TRBV5-6
TGTGCCAGCAGTGCCTACCGAGAGGCAGATACGCAGTATTTT | CASSAYREADTQYF | . | TRBJ2-3 | . | TRBV25-1
TGTGCCAGCAGCGTATATGGGGGAGGCTACACCTTC | CASSVYGGGYTF | . | TRBJ1-2 | . | TRBV9
TGTGCCAGCAGCTTAAGGGACAGGGGGTACGAGCAGTACTTC | CASSLRDRGYEQYF | TRBD1 | TRBJ2-7 | . | TRBV7-2
TGTGCCAGCAGCCACTCATCGGCCGGAAACACCATATATTTT | CASSHSSAGNTIYF | . | TRBJ1-3 | . | TRBV14
TGTGCCAGCAGCGTAACCGGCACCCCAGGTAATGAGCAGTTCTTC | CASSVTGTPGNEQFF | . | TRBJ2-1 | once | TRBV9
TGCGCCAGCAGCGATCGGACAGGACCCTACGAGCAGTACTTC | CASSDRTGPYEQYF | TRBD1 | TRBJ2-7 | few | TRBV5-1
TGTGCCAGTAGTGACTACTCCGGTCAGGAGACCCAGTACTTC | CASSDYSGQETQYF | . | TRBJ2-5 | few | TRBV19
TGTGCTAGTGGTTTGTCTGGGACTAACTATGGCTACACCTTC | CASGLSGTNYGYTF | . | TRBJ1-2 | . | TRBV12-5
TGTGCCAGCAGCTTGACAGGGGCGCCCTACGAGCAGTACTTC | CASSLTGAPYEQYF | TRBD1 | TRBJ2-7 | . | TRBV27
TGCGCCAGCAGCTGGACCTTGGGACTAGCAAACAATGAGCAGTTCTTC | CASSWTLGLANNEQFF | TRBD2 | TRBJ2-1 | few | TRBV5-1
TGCAGTGCTAGAGATGCCTACGAGCAGTACTTC | CSARDAYEQYF | . | TRBJ2-7 | few | TRBV20-1
TGTGCCAGCAGGGCCGGGACCCAAGCCCATGAAGCTTTCTTT | CASRAGTQAHEAFF | . | TRBJ1-1 | . | TRBV6-6
TGTGCTAGTGGTTTTCCGCGACAGCCACTTTCTGGGGCCAACGTCCTGACTTTC | CASGFPRQPLSGANVLTF | . | TRBJ2-6 | . | TRBV12-5
TGTGCCGTTGGCAAGAGCGAGCAGTACTTC | CAVGKSEQYF | . | TRBJ2-7 | few | TRBV6-5
TGCGCCAGCAGCTTGGAAGCCATTAACACTGAAGCTTTCTTT | CASSLEAINTEAFF | . | TRBJ1-1 | . | TRBV5-1
TGTGCCAGCAGTTTAATCGGGACCCCGGACGGGTTCTTC | CASSLIGTPDGFF | . | TRBJ2-1 | . | TRBV28
TGTGCCAGCAGTGCCGGGACTTCCCTAACGGATGGCTACACCTTC | CASSAGTSLTDGYTF | . | TRBJ1-2 | . | TRBV6-5
TGTGCCAGCAGCTTGGGACACATACTAGCCAAAAACATTCAGTACTTC | CASSLGHILAKNIQYF | . | TRBJ2-4 | once | TRBV7-2
TGTGCCAGCAGCGCTACTAGCACAGATACGCAGTATTTT | CASSATSTDTQYF | . | TRBJ2-3 | . | TRBV7-3
TGTGCCAGCAGTTTTGGAGGGAGTCACTATGGCTACACCTTC | CASSFGGSHYGYTF | . | TRBJ1-2 | . | TRBV27
TGTGCCATCAGTGAGACGACTAGCGGGAGCAATGAGCAGTTCTTC | CAISETTSGSNEQFF | TRBD2 | TRBJ2-1 | . | TRBV10-3
TGTGCCAGCAGTGGATCCGGCTATGGCTACACCTTC | CASSGSGYGYTF | . | TRBJ1-2 | . | TRBV25-1
TGCGCCAGCCGGCCAGACGCCGGGGGGACTGAAGCTTTCTTT | CASRPDAGGTEAFF | . | TRBJ1-1 | . | TRBV5-1
TGTGCCAGCAGTGAGGTGGTCGAAGGGTATGGCTACACCTTC | CASSEVVEGYGYTF | . | TRBJ1-2 | . | TRBV2
TGCAGCGTTGACATTGGAGGGGGAAGCTACACCTTC | CSVDIGGGSYTF | . | TRBJ1-2 | . | TRBV29-1
TGTGCCAGCAGTTATTCGGAGACAGCTCCTAACTATGGCTACACCTTC | CASSYSETAPNYGYTF | . | TRBJ1-2 | few | TRBV6-6
TGTGCCAGCAGCCAAGATCCCCCCGGACAGGTGAATCAGCCCCAGCATTTT | CASSQDPPGQVNQPQHF | TRBD1 | TRBJ1-5 | few | TRBV4-2
TGTGCCAGCAGTTTTCGGGGCTCCGATACGCAGTATTTT | CASSFRGSDTQYF | . | TRBJ2-3 | . | TRBV27
TGTGCCAGCAGCTCGGGACAGGGGCTTGGCTACACCTTC | CASSSGQGLGYTF | TRBD1 | TRBJ1-2 | . | TRBV7-9